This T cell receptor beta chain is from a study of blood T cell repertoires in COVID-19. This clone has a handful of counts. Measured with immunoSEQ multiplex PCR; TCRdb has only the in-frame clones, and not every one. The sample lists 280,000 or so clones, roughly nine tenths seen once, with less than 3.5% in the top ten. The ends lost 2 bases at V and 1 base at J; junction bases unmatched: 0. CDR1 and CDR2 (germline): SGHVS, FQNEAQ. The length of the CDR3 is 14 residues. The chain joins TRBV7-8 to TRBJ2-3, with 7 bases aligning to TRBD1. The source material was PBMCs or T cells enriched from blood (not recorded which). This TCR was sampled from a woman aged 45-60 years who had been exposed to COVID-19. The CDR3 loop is CASSLTGGTDTQYF. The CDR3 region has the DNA TGTGCCAGCAGCTTAACAGGGGGCACAGATACGCAGTATTTT.